These 27 T cell receptor beta chains came from one sample sequenced in a study of T cell changes during pregnancy in multiple sclerosis. Profiled with immunoSEQ multiplex PCR; TCRdb holds only in-frame clones, not every one. The profile shows tens of thousands of clones, roughly nine tenths of them singletons. This sample comprised CD4+ T cells from peripheral blood mononuclear cells, obtained in the first trimester of pregnancy. These receptors were collected from a female donor with multiple sclerosis, enrolled in a pregnancy study.

The gene calls are TRBV19 and TRBJ1-2; unclear D gene. CDR3 length equals 13 residues. Trimming left V 4 bases short and J 7 bases short, with 13 bases between. Germline V gene lookup returns CDR1 LNHDA and CDR2 SQIVND (reference sequence). DNA for the CDR3: TGTGCCAGTAGTAGCGCAGGTCGGTCTGGCTACACCTTC. It codes for CASSSAGRSGYTF.

This chain uses TRBV11-2 with TRBJ2-5; possible D gene TRBD2, 5 bases. CDR3 length: 14 amino acids. Deletions cut 2 bases from V and 1 base from J, with 8 bases between. CDR1 and CDR2 (germline): SGHAT, FQNNGV. CDR3: CASSLQLAQETQYF. The DNA of the CDR3 is TGTGCCAGCAGCTTACAGCTAGCCCAAGAGACCCAGTACTTC.

The chain uses TRBV7-2 and TRBJ2-5; TRBD2 might be the D (7 bases). CDR1 is SGHTA and CDR2 is FQGNSA in the germline V gene. The CDR3 spans 14 residues. V was trimmed by 2 bases and J by 9 bases, leaving 16 bases between them. In DNA, the CDR3 is TGTGCCAGCAGCTTAAAAGGGGGGGGAAGGCCCCAGTACTTC. Residues: CASSLKGGGRPQYF.

The CDR3 here is CATSRDLKGTEAFF. CDR3 DNA sequence: TGTGCCACCAGCAGAGATCTGAAGGGGACTGAAGCTTTCTTT. The J gene is TRBJ1-1, the V gene TRBV15; tentative D call: TRBD1 (5 bases). Germline V gene data show CDR1 as LNHNV and CDR2 as YYDKDF (reference sequence). CDR3 length: 14 residues. V shed 0 bases and J shed 5 bases, with 10 bases lying between them.

The rearrangement joins TRBV29-1 to TRBJ1-4; maybe TRBD1 (5 bases). CDR3 length: 13 amino acids. The germline CDR1 and CDR2 sequences are SQVTM and ANQGSEA. The germline V and J ends were trimmed by 5 bases and 11 bases, with 18 bases remaining between them. Written as DNA, the CDR3 is TGCAGCGTTCGGGACTTTACATCGGGGAAACTGTTTTTT. Protein: CSVRDFTSGKLFF.

V usage is TRBV4-2 and J usage is TRBJ2-1; perhaps TRBD1 as D (6 bases). CDR3 length equals 16 residues. Germline V gene data show CDR1 as LGHNA and CDR2 as YNFKEQ. Trimming took off 0 bases at V and 6 bases at J, with 15 bases between the two ends. The CDR3 loop reads CASSQDSQGHVNEQFF. CDR3 DNA: TGTGCCAGCAGCCAAGATTCGCAGGGGCACGTCAATGAGCAGTTCTTC.

The rearrangement links TRBV5-8 to TRBJ1-5; D may be TRBD1 (6 bases). Germline CDR1 and CDR2: SGHTS and YDEGEE. The CDR3 sequence is 16 residues long. V lost 4 bases and J 0 bases, leaving 14 bases between the germline ends. The CDR3 nucleotides are TGTGCCAGCAGCATAGGGACACTTAATAGCAATCAGCCCCAGCATTTT. This sequence encodes CASSIGTLNSNQPQHF.

This clone was counted once. The V gene is TRBV5-1, the J gene TRBJ1-3; unclear D gene. Trimming left V 0 bases short and J 7 bases short, with 11 bases between. Germline V gene data show CDR1 as SGHRS and CDR2 as YFSETQ. The CDR3 runs to 14 residues. The CDR3 is CASSLGGGSNTIYF. CDR3 DNA sequence: TGCGCCAGCAGCTTGGGGGGAGGCAGCAACACCATATATTTT.

The CDR3 DNA reads TGTGCCAGTAGTATAAGGGCGGTCGGACAGGGAAGCTATGGCTACACCTTC. As protein: CASSIRAVGQGSYGYTF. V usage is TRBV19 and J usage is TRBJ1-2, with 8 positions matching TRBD1. The CDR3 covers 17 residues. The germline V gene has CDR1 LNHDA and CDR2 SQIVND (reference sequence). The trim removed 2 bases at V and 4 bases at J, leaving 12 bases unmatched.

This sequence joins TRBV4-1 and TRBJ2-6; 9 bases align to TRBD1. With V trimmed by 1 base and J by 1 base, 5 bases remained unmatched. Looked up from germline, CDR1 is MGHRA and CDR2 is YSYEKL. There are 18 residues in the CDR3. The CDR3 reads CASSQGGQGKSGANVLTF. Here the CDR3 DNA reads TGCGCCAGCAGCCAAGGTGGACAGGGGAAGTCTGGGGCCAACGTCCTGACTTTC.

This chain uses TRBV27 with TRBJ1-1; D may be TRBD1 (6 bases). Germline V gene sequence: CDR1 MNHEY, CDR2 SMNVEV (reference sequence). V lost 4 bases to trimming and J lost 1 base, with 7 bases between them. The CDR3 runs 13 residues. The CDR3 region has the DNA TGTGCCAGCAGTTGGACAGAGAACACTGAAGCTTTCTTT. This translates into CASSWTENTEAFF.

The chain uses TRBV20-1 and TRBJ2-3; D is undetermined. With 6 bases removed from V and 10 bases from J, the gap between germline ends came to 14 bases. Germline CDR1 DFQATT, CDR2 SNEGSKA (reference sequence). The CDR3 spans 11 residues. DNA for the CDR3: TGCAGTGCGTTAGGTGGCAGGTCGCAGTATTTT. Its translation is CSALGGRSQYF.

The chain couples TRBV2 to TRBJ1-5; D call uncertain. The CDR3 runs to 15 residues. The V gene lost 6 bases and the J gene lost 7 bases, with 19 bases spanning the gap. Germline-derived CDR1 and CDR2 are SNHLY and FYNNEI. CDR3 residues: CASSQGLRAVQPQHF. The CDR3 DNA is TGTGCCAGCAGCCAAGGACTTCGGGCGGTCCAGCCCCAGCATTTT.

In DNA form, the CDR3 reads TGTGCCAGTATGGGAGGGGGAAACACCGGGGAGCTGTTTTTT. This encodes CASMGGGNTGELFF. This chain uses TRBV19 with TRBJ2-2; TRBD2 might be the D (7 bases). The CDR3 has 14 residues. Deletions cut 7 bases from V and 2 bases from J, with 11 bases between. Germline V gives CDR1 LNHDA, CDR2 SQIVND (reference sequence).

The genes are TRBV7-2 and TRBJ2-1, with D maybe TRBD2 (7 bases). The germline gives CDR1 SGHTA, CDR2 FQGNSA. The V end lost 6 bases, the J end lost 7 bases, and 19 bases lay between the germline ends. The CDR3 runs 15 residues. This CDR3 reads CASRREGGGENEQFF. The CDR3, as DNA: TGTGCCAGCAGGCGTGAGGGAGGGGGGGAGAATGAGCAGTTCTTC.

The chain employs TRBV7-8 and TRBJ2-7, with 8 bases fitting TRBD1. CDR1 is SGHVS and CDR2 is FQNEAQ in the germline V gene. The CDR3 is 14 amino acids. Trimming at V came to 5 bases and at J to 6 bases, leaving 9 bases not matched to a gene. The CDR3 DNA is TGTGCCAGCAGCCAGACAGGGGCTAGAGGCGAGCAGTACTTC. Its protein product is CASSQTGARGEQYF.

The chain couples TRBV19 to TRBJ1-2, with D possibly matching TRBD1 (6 bases). V lost 5 bases and J lost 3, with 16 bases in between. The CDR3 length is 15 residues. Germline V gives CDR1 LNHDA, CDR2 SQIVND (reference sequence). The CDR3 is CASSLTGYADYGYTF. The CDR3 DNA is TGTGCCAGTAGTCTAACAGGGTACGCGGACTATGGCTACACCTTC.

The V gene is TRBV11-2, the J gene TRBJ1-5, with D uncertain. Germline-derived CDR1 and CDR2 are SGHAT and FQNNGV. The CDR3 has 14 residues. Deletions cut 0 bases from V and 5 bases from J, with 8 bases between. This CDR3 reads CASSLDRGDQPQHF. CDR3 sequence (DNA): TGTGCCAGCAGCTTAGATCGAGGAGATCAGCCCCAGCATTTT.

The chain recombines TRBV19 with TRBJ2-2; 7 nucleotides line up with TRBD2. The CDR3 is made up of 15 amino acids. Germline loops: CDR1 LNHDA, CDR2 SQIVND (reference sequence). The junction had 4 bases not matched to a gene; V was cut back by 1 base and J by 5 bases. The CDR3 reads CASSIGSGGTGELFF. DNA for the CDR3: TGTGCCAGTAGTATAGGGTCGGGAGGTACCGGGGAGCTGTTTTTT.

This clone was counted only a few times. The chain carries TRBV19 and TRBJ1-5; 12 bases are shared with TRBD1. The junction had 15 bases not matched to a gene; V was cut back by 7 bases and J by 5 bases. Germline V gene data show CDR1 as LNHDA and CDR2 as SQIVND (reference sequence). The CDR3 loop spans 18 amino acids. The CDR3 region is CASKGTGGKSAPDQPQHF. The CDR3 bases are TGTGCCAGTAAAGGGACAGGGGGCAAGTCGGCCCCCGATCAGCCCCAGCATTTT. The variable domain in full, completed from reference TRBV19 and TRBJ1-5, reads DGGITQSPKYLFRKEGQNVTLSCEQNLNHDAMYWYRQDPGQGLRLIYYSQIVNDFQKGDIAEGYSVSREKKESFPLTVTSAQKNPTAFYLCASKGTGGKSAPDQPQHFGDGTRLSIL.

This sequence joins TRBV7-2 and TRBJ2-5, with TRBD2 identical over 13 bases. This CDR3 region has 17 residues. In germline, CDR1 is SGHTA, CDR2 FQGNSA. The V gene end was trimmed by 5 bases and the J gene end by 0 bases; junction bases not matched to a gene: 6. CDR3 in DNA: TGTGCCAGCAGCCGAAGACTAGCGGGAGGCCACCAAGAGACCCAGTACTTC. It yields the protein CASSRRLAGGHQETQYF. Full variable domain (missing parts from reference TRBV7-2 and TRBJ2-5): GAGVSQSPSNKVTEKGKDVELRCDPISGHTALYWYRQSLGQGLEFLIYFQGNSAPDKSGLPSDRFSAERTGGSVSTLTIQRTQQEDSAVYLCASSRRLAGGHQETQYFGPGTRLLVL.

This rearrangement joins TRBV19 to TRBJ2-7, with 8 bases lining up with TRBD1. Germline assignment: CDR1 LNHDA and CDR2 SQIVND (reference sequence). There are 15 residues in the CDR3. Trimming cost V 5 bases and J 5 bases; bases outside gene matches: 11. The CDR3 sequence is CASSFFGQGANEQYF. In DNA form, the CDR3 reads TGTGCCAGTAGTTTTTTCGGGCAGGGGGCCAACGAGCAGTACTTC.

The chain recombines TRBV18 with TRBJ2-5; 11 bases agree with TRBD1. The CDR3 is made up of 14 amino acids. Germline V gene lookup returns CDR1 KGHSH and CDR2 LQKENI. V gave up 4 bases and J gave up 5 bases; unmatched junction bases: 3. This chain's CDR3 is CASSRTGGTETQYF. In DNA form, the CDR3 reads TGTGCCAGCTCACGGACAGGGGGCACGGAGACCCAGTACTTC.

The CDR3, as DNA: TGTGCCAGCAACAATGCCGGGACTAGCGACAATGAGCAGTTCTTC. Residues: CASNNAGTSDNEQFF. The chain carries TRBV7-2 and TRBJ2-1; 10 bases match TRBD2. The CDR3 is 15 amino acids. With V trimmed by 7 bases and J by 5 bases, 8 bases remained unmatched. Germline CDR1 reads SGHTA; CDR2 reads FQGNSA.

The chain has TRBV9 and TRBJ2-1; 8 bases align to TRBD2. Germline loops: CDR1 SGDLS, CDR2 YYNGEE. The V and J ends lost 3 bases and 6 bases, in that order; junction bases with no gene match: 8. This CDR3 is built from 15 residues. The CDR3 here is CASSAGTSPGNEQFF. CDR3 in DNA: TGTGCCAGCAGCGCCGGGACTAGTCCTGGCAATGAGCAGTTCTTC.

The J gene is TRBJ2-7, the V gene TRBV2; 10 bases fit TRBD2. The CDR3 extends over 14 amino acids. Trimming removed 8 bases from V and 4 bases from J; junction bases left unmatched: 8. Germline CDR1 reads SNHLY; CDR2 reads FYNNEI. CDR3 bases: TGTGCCAGCCTTAGCGGGAGGACTCCTTACGAGCAGTACTTC. Translated: CASLSGRTPYEQYF.

In its sample, this clone was seen once. The chain employs TRBV10-3 and TRBJ1-2; D possibly corresponds to TRBD1 (5 bases). The germline gives CDR1 ENHRY, CDR2 SYGVKD. V lost 4 bases to trimming and J lost 4 bases, with 7 bases between them. CDR3 length: 12 amino acids. The CDR3 protein is CAISGRAYGYTF. For the CDR3, the DNA is TGTGCCATCAGTGGCAGGGCCTATGGCTACACCTTC.